This T cell receptor (beta chain) was recovered during a study of T cells in Graves' hyperthyroidism and ophthalmopathy. Study in general: Initial diagnosis, before any treatment, was when peripheral blood was collected. Study results and limitations: Expanded thyroid clonotypes (above 0.001) were mostly also found in blood.

Authors of the study amplified TCR beta CDR3 regions from RNA transcripts. HTBI primers were employed in a first-round RT-PCR of the TCR CDR3. TCRdb reprocessed the multiplex PCR reads with MiXCR, giving one entry per CDR3 protein. Of some 370,000 distinct CDR3 sequences listed, about 14% are singletons. This clonotype was recorded many times. As yet, its antigen is unknown. Using around 10 ml of fresh peripheral blood, PBMCs were prepared. The germline gives CDR1 MDHEN, CDR2 SYDVKM. Trimming removed 8 bases from V and 2 bases from J; junction bases left unmatched: 7. This CDR3 is built from 15 residues.

This receptor was taken from a man aged 45 to 65 with Graves' ophthalmopathy. The V call is TRBV28, the J call TRBJ2-5; 11 nucleotides match TRBD1. The specimen sequenced was blood. The DNA of the CDR3 is TGTGCCAGCCGCTGGACAGGGGGCGTTCAAGAGACCCAGTACTTC. Protein product: CASRWTGGVQETQYF.